Sequencing of this T cell receptor beta chain was carried out in a study of T-cell memory formation after mild COVID-19. TCRdb reprocessed the 5' RACE reads via MiXCR and lists one record per CDR3 protein. Found here are 45,000 or so distinct CDR3 sequences, around 6.3% of them singletons; the top ten hold 0.79%. This clonotype showed up many times. Germline V gene lookup returns CDR1 SGHRS and CDR2 YFSETQ. The CDR3 sequence is 16 residues long. Trimming at V came to 0 bases and at J to 5 bases, leaving 9 bases not matched to a gene. The rearrangement links TRBV5-1 to TRBJ2-5; 8 bases align to TRBD2. The sequenced sample was PBMCs or a T cell subset sorted from them (not recorded which). This TCR derives from an adult who had mild COVID-19 (a few samples of this study predate the infection). Cell type and time point are not known. Here the CDR3 reads CASSLAPTSDLETQYF. Here the CDR3 DNA reads TGCGCCAGCAGCTTGGCCCCGACTAGCGACTTGGAGACCCAGTACTTC.